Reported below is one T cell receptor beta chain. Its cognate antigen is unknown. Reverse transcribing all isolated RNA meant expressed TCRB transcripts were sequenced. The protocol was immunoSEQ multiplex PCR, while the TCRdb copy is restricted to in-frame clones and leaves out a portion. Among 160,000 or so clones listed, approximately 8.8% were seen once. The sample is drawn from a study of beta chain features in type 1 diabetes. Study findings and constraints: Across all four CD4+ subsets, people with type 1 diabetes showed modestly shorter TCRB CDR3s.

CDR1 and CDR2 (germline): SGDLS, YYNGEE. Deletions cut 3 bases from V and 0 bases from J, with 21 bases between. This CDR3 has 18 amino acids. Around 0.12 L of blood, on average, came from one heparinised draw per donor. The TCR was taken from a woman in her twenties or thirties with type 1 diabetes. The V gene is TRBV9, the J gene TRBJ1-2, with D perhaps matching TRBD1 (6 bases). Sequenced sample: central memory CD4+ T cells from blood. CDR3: CASSASLGTRPANYGYTF. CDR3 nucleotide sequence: TGTGCCAGCAGCGCCTCTCTGGGGACACGACCCGCTAACTATGGCTACACCTTC.